One and the same sample provided the 25 T cell receptor beta chains below, sequenced in a study of T cell repertoires in cytomegalovirus infection. These receptors have no known antigen. TCRdb reprocessed the reads via MiXCR and lists one record per CDR3 protein. Here the sample spans around 750,000 distinct CDR3 sequences, about 30% being singletons. The source material was cultured CD8+ T cells from PBMCs, sampled from culture after CMV antigen stimulation. The source is a human donor in good health (CMV status not recorded). Some clones in this sample may be carry-over from other donors' samples.

Relative to its sample, this clonotype is medium-sized. V usage is TRBV6-6 and J usage is TRBJ2-1; D not certain. The CDR3 length is 12 residues. Germline V gene sequence: CDR1 MNHNY, CDR2 SVGAGI (reference sequence). The V and J ends lost 6 bases and 4 bases respectively, with 7 bases between them. As DNA, the CDR3 is TGTGCCAGCAGCCGACCTTACAATGAGCAGTTCTTC. Encoded protein: CASSRPYNEQFF.

This clonotype has ten or more counts. The chain has TRBV7-8 and TRBJ1-1; 7 nucleotides align to TRBD1. With 2 bases clipped from V and 5 bases from J, the junction kept 5 bases outside the gene matches. Germline V gives CDR1 SGHVS, CDR2 FQNEAQ. The CDR3 consists of 14 residues. This chain's CDR3 is CASSLRQGWTEAFF. DNA of the CDR3: TGTGCCAGCAGCTTACGACAGGGTTGGACTGAAGCTTTCTTT.

The gene calls are TRBV6-1 and TRBJ2-2, with D tentatively TRBD2 (5 bases). Trimming took 11 bases from V and 7 from J, leaving 8 bases between them. This CDR3 is 10 amino acids long. The germline V gene encodes CDR1 MNHNS and CDR2 SASEGT. The CDR3 nucleotides read TGTGCCGTCGGAGGCGGGGAGCTGTTTTTT. It specifies CAVGGGELFF.

This clonotype was seen more than once but under ten times. This rearrangement joins TRBV4-1 to TRBJ2-7, with D perhaps TRBD1 or TRBD2 (5 bases each). This CDR3 comprises 13 residues. Trimming removed 1 base from V and 6 bases from J, with 10 bases in between. The germline CDR1 and CDR2 sequences are MGHRA and YSYEKL. The CDR3 region is CASSQAEGREQYV. The CDR3 bases are TGCGCCAGCAGCCAAGCTGAGGGGCGCGAGCAGTACGTC.

Remarks on this clonotype: One end of the junction is discordant with germline, which a read error may explain. The gene calls are TRBV6-2 or TRBV6-3 and TRBJ2-1; D is unclear. The CDR3 is 15 amino acids. Germline CDR1 is MNHEY and CDR2 is SVGEGT. CDR3 protein: CASSYSAGESNEQSF. The CDR3 DNA sequence: TGTGCCAGCAGTTACTCGGCAGGTGAGAGCAATGAGCAGTCCTTC.

This clonotype was counted a few times. This rearrangement joins TRBV5-6 to TRBJ1-2; D is uncertain. V lost 3 bases, J lost 8 bases, and 14 bases lay in between. Germline V gives CDR1 SGHDT, CDR2 YYEEEE. This CDR3 region has 13 residues. The CDR3 nucleotides read TGTGCCAGCAGCTGGGTCGCGACTGGCGGCTACACCTTC. This sequence encodes CASSWVATGGYTF.

The gene calls are TRBV12-3 or TRBV12-4 and TRBJ1-1; tentatively, D is TRBD1 (5 bases). Trimming pared 6 bases from V and 6 bases from J, leaving 14 bases between. The CDR3 has 13 amino acids. CDR3 in DNA: TGTGCCAGCAGCTCGACAGCCCAATCTGAAGCTTTCTTT. Its translation: CASSSTAQSEAFF.

The chain combines TRBV5-5 with TRBJ1-5; TRBD1 agrees at 8 bases. Trimming removed 4 bases from V and 4 bases from J; junction bases left unmatched: 7. The CDR3 is 15 residues long. CDR1 is SGHKS and CDR2 is YYEKEE in the germline V gene (reference sequence). The CDR3 sequence: CASSLYTGGNQPQHF. The CDR3 bases are TGTGCCAGCAGCCTTTATACAGGGGGGAATCAGCCCCAGCATTTT. Supplemented by reference TRBV5-5 and TRBJ1-5, the full variable domain reads DAGVTQSPTHLIKTRGQQVTLRCSPISGHKSVSWYQQVLGQGPQFIFQYYEKEERGRGNFPDRFSARQFPNYSSELNVNALLLGDSALYLCASSLYTGGNQPQHFGDGTRLSIL.

As for this clonotype: A much larger clonotype is one base distant, so this may be a read error. The rearrangement links TRBV12-3 or TRBV12-4 to TRBJ1-6, with TRBD1 matching 8 bases. V gave up 7 bases and J gave up 6 bases; unmatched junction bases: 8. This CDR3 spans 15 amino acids. CDR3 DNA sequence: TGTGCCAGCAAAGTACGACAGGGGTCTAATTCACCCCTCCACTTT. The encoded protein is CASKVRQGSNSPLHF.

The rearrangement uses TRBV12-3 or TRBV12-4 and TRBJ2-5; 7 bases match TRBD1. The CDR3 is made up of 13 amino acids. The junction had 2 bases not matched to a gene; V was cut back by 5 bases and J by 2 bases. CDR3 DNA sequence: TGTGCCAGCAGTCAGGGGGATCAAGAGACCCAGTACTTC. It codes for CASSQGDQETQYF.

The V gene is TRBV5-4, the J gene TRBJ2-1, with unresolved D. Trimming cost V 0 bases and J 7 bases, with 11 bases left between them. The CDR3 extends over 14 amino acids. Germline values: CDR1 SGHNT, CDR2 YYREEE (reference sequence). The CDR3 DNA is TGTGCCAGCAGCTTGGAGGCGGTGCTGAATGAGCAGTTCTTC. It specifies CASSLEAVLNEQFF.

This clonotype occurred a few times. J is TRBJ2-3 and V is TRBV7-9; D call uncertain. The CDR3 sequence is 13 residues long. In germline, CDR1 is SEHNR, CDR2 FQNEAQ (reference sequence). Deletions cut 2 bases from V and 4 bases from J, with 7 bases between. The CDR3 DNA sequence: TGTGCCAGCAGCTTATCCCTACCAGATACGCAGTATTTT. Translated: CASSLSLPDTQYF.

A note on this clonotype: A read error may produce the germline difference seen at one junction end. The chain's CDR3 is CASSQRLAGEGGELFF. The CDR3 DNA sequence: TGTGCCAGCAGCCAAAGACTAGCGGGGGAGGGCGGGGAGCTGTTTTTT. V is TRBV4-1 and J is TRBJ2-2, with 12 bases matching TRBD2. CDR3 length equals 16 residues. Germline assignment: CDR1 MGHRA and CDR2 YSYEKL.

This clonotype has more than one count but fewer than ten. The CDR3 bases are TGTGCCACCAGCCCGAGCGGGGGTTCGAACACCGGGGAGCTGTTTTTT. It specifies CATSPSGGSNTGELFF. This rearrangement joins TRBV24-1 to TRBJ2-2, with 8 positions matching TRBD2. CDR1 KGHDR and CDR2 SFDVKD come from the germline V gene. V shed 7 bases and J 0 bases; nucleotides not matched to a gene: 6. The length of the CDR3 is 16 residues.

V and J are TRBV2 and TRBJ2-7, with a weak D call TRBD2 (6 bases). The CDR3 loop spans 15 amino acids. Germline CDR1 SNHLY, CDR2 FYNNEI. The V gene lost 5 bases and the J gene lost 4 bases, with 18 bases spanning the gap. DNA for the CDR3: TGTGCCAGCAGTCCCCGGTACAGCGGGTATTACGAGCAGTACGTC. Its translation is CASSPRYSGYYEQYV.

This clonotype was counted between two and nine times. This sequence joins TRBV27 and TRBJ2-3; a weak D match, TRBD1 (6 bases). V was trimmed by 5 bases and J by 1 base, leaving 13 bases between them. The CDR3 has 15 amino acids. Looked up from germline, CDR1 is MNHEY and CDR2 is SMNVEV (reference sequence). Here the CDR3 reads CASSTRQVGTDTQYF. DNA of the CDR3: TGTGCCAGCAGTACGCGACAGGTGGGCACAGATACGCAGTATTTT.

The chain employs TRBV7-9 and TRBJ2-2, with 7 bases lining up with TRBD2. Losses at the gene ends were 0 bases for V and 4 bases for J; bases not matched to a gene: 8. Germline CDR1 and CDR2: SEHNR and FQNEAQ (reference sequence). The CDR3 spans 17 residues. CDR3 protein: CASSLAMGLQTTGELFF. The CDR3 DNA reads as TGTGCCAGCAGCTTAGCTATGGGACTACAGACCACCGGGGAGCTGTTTTTT.

For this clonotype: A much larger clone differs by one base, so this may be a read error. The V gene is TRBV7-6, the J gene TRBJ2-3, with D tentatively TRBD1 or TRBD2 (5 bases each). The V gene's germline CDR1 is SGHVS and CDR2 FNYEAQ. The CDR3 is 15 amino acids. The CDR3 loop reads CVSSSEGRAADTQYF. The CDR3 nucleotides are TGTGTCAGCAGCTCCGAGGGGCGAGCAGCAGATACGCAGTATTTT.

This clonotype turned up a few times. The chain has TRBV19 and TRBJ2-7; TRBD1 or TRBD2 may be the D gene (6 bases each). Germline CDR1 LNHDA, CDR2 SQIVND (reference sequence). CDR3 length equals 19 residues. The V end lost 3 bases, the J end lost 1 base, and 25 bases lay between the germline ends. CDR3 in DNA: TGTGCCAGTAGTATGGGACTTCCAGGGCAGGGGAGGACGTCCTACGAGCAGTACTTC. Translating gives CASSMGLPGQGRTSYEQYF.

This clonotype was observed a few times. CDR3 nucleotide sequence: TGTGCCAGCAGCCAAGATCTGCAACGGGGACAGCTAAACTATGGCTACACCTTC. Its protein is CASSQDLQRGQLNYGYTF. This sequence joins TRBV14 and TRBJ1-2, with TRBD1 identical over 7 bases. Germline V gene sequence: CDR1 SGHDN, CDR2 FVKESK. This CDR3 has 18 amino acids. The ends lost 0 bases at V and 2 bases at J; junction bases unmatched: 12.

In its sample, this clonotype was seen many times. CDR3 nucleotide sequence: TGCAGTGCTAGAGTCGGCCCGGGACAAAATAATTCACCCCTCCACTTT. Its translation: CSARVGPGQNNSPLHF. This rearrangement joins TRBV20-1 to TRBJ1-6, with D perhaps TRBD1 (6 bases). In germline, CDR1 is DFQATT, CDR2 SNEGSKA (reference sequence). With 1 base removed from V and 5 bases from J, the gap between germline ends came to 15 bases. This CDR3 region has 16 residues.

This chain uses TRBV5-5 with TRBJ2-1; D not resolved. This CDR3 comprises 15 residues. The ends were cut back, 4 bases at V and 0 bases at J, with 11 bases in the middle. Germline V gene lookup returns CDR1 SGHKS and CDR2 YYEKEE (reference sequence). CDR3 DNA sequence: TGTGCCAGCAGCCCACTTTGGAGCTCCTACAATGAGCAGTTCTTC. Translated, it gives CASSPLWSSYNEQFF.

This clonotype was counted a few times. The J gene is TRBJ2-3, the V gene TRBV6-5, with 8 bases fitting TRBD2. The CDR3 totals 17 residues. Germline-derived CDR1 and CDR2 are MNHEY and SVGAGI. The V gene end was trimmed by 2 bases and the J gene end by 0 bases; junction bases not matched to a gene: 7. CDR3 bases: TGTGCCAGCAGTTACGACGGGGGACTAGTTAGCACAGATACGCAGTATTTT. Translating gives CASSYDGGLVSTDTQYF.

This clonotype was seen at least ten times. The CDR3 nucleotides read TGTGCCAGCAGTCTTCCGGGACGGATCCACACCGGGGAGCTGTTTTTT. Translation gives CASSLPGRIHTGELFF. The V and J genes are TRBV7-9 and TRBJ2-2; D may match TRBD1 or TRBD2 (5 bases each). V lost 6 bases to trimming and J lost 3 bases, with 17 bases between them. Germline assignment: CDR1 SEHNR and CDR2 FQNEAQ (reference sequence). This CDR3 comprises 16 residues.

The table lists this clonotype with a few counts. The chain is built from TRBV5-4 and TRBJ2-1; no firm D call. Germline-derived CDR1 and CDR2 are SGHNT and YYREEE (reference sequence). Trimming removed 3 bases at V and 5 bases at J, with 6 bases between. The CDR3 extends over 12 amino acids. In nucleotides, the CDR3 is TGTGCCAGCAGCTGGGGAAACAATGAGCAGTTCTTC. This codes for CASSWGNNEQFF.